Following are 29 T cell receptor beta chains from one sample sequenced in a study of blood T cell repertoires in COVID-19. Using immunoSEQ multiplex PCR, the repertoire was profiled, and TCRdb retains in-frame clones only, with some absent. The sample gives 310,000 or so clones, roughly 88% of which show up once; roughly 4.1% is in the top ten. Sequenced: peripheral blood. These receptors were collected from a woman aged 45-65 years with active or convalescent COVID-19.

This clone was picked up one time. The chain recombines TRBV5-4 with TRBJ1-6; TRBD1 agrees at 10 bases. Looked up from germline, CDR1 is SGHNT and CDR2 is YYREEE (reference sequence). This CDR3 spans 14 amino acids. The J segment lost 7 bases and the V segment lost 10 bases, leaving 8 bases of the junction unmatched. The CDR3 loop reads CASGRTGGNSPLHF. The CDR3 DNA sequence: TGTGCCTCAGGGAGGACAGGGGGGAATTCACCCCTCCACTTT. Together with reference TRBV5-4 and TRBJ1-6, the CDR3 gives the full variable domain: ETGVTQSPTHLIKTRGQQVTLRCSSQSGHNTVSWYQQALGQGPQFIFQYYREEENGRGNFPPRFSGLQFPNYSSELNVNALELDDSALYLCASGRTGGNSPLHFGNGTRLTVT.

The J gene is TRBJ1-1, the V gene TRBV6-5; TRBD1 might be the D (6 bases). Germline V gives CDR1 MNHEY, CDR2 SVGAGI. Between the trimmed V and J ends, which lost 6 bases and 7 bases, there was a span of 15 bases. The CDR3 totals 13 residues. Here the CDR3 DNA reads TGTGCCAGCAGCAGGGGTCCCCAAGGTGAAGCTTTCTTT. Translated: CASSRGPQGEAFF.

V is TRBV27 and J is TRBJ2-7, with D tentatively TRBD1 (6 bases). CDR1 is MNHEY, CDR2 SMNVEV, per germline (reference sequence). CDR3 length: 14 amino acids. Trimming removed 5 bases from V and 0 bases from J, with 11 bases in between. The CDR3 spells CASSGGRSSYEQYF. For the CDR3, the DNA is TGTGCCAGCAGTGGGGGCAGAAGCTCCTACGAGCAGTACTTC.

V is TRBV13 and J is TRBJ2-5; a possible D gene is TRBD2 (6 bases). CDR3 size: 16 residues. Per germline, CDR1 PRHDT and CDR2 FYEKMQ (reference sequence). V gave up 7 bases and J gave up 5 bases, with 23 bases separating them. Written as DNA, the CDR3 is TGTGCCAGCACCCAACGGGGGTCCGGGGTCCGGGAGACCCAGTACTTC. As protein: CASTQRGSGVRETQYF.

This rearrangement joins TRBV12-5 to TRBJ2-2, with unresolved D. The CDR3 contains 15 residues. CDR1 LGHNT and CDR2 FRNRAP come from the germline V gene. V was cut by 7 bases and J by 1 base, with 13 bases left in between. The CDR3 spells CASVRSAQNTGELFF. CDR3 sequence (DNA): TGTGCTAGTGTCAGGTCCGCTCAGAACACCGGGGAGCTGTTTTTT.

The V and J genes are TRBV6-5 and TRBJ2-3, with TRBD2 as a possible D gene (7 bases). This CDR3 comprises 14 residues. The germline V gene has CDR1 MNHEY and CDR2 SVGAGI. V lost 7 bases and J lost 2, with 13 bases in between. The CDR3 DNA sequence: TGTGCCAGCACAATAGGGGGGGACACAGATACGCAGTATTTT. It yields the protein CASTIGGDTDTQYF.

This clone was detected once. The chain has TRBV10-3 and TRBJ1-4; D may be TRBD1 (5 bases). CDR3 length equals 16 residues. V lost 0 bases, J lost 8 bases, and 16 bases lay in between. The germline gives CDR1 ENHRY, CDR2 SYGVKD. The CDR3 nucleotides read TGTGCCATCAGTGAGTCGACAGTCAGGGTGGTCGAAAAACTGTTTTTT. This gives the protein CAISESTVRVVEKLFF.

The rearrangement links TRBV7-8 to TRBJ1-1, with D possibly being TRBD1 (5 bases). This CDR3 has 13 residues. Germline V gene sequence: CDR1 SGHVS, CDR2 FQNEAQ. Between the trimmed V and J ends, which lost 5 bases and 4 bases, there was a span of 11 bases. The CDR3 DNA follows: TGTGCCAGCAGCGGAAGCGGGGGCACTGAAGCTTTCTTT. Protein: CASSGSGGTEAFF.

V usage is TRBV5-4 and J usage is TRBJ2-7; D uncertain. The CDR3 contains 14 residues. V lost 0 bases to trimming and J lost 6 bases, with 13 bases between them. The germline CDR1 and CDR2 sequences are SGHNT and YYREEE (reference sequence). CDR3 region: CASSLDFPSGEQYF. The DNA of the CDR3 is TGTGCCAGCAGCTTGGATTTCCCCTCGGGCGAGCAGTACTTC.

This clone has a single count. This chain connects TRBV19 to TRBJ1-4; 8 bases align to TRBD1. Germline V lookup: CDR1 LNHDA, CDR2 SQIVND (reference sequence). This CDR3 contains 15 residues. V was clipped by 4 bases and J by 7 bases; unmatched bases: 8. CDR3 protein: CASSRQPGQVEKLFF. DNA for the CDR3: TGTGCCAGTAGTAGGCAACCGGGACAGGTTGAAAAACTGTTTTTT.

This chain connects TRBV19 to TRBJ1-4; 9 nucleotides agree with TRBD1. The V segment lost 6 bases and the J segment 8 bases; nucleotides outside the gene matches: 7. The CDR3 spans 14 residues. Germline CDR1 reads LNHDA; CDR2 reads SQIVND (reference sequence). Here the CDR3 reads CASRGTGKGEKLFF. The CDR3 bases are TGTGCCAGTAGAGGGACAGGGAAAGGGGAAAAACTGTTTTTT.

CDR3 region: CASSKGALQGGVGETQYF. DNA of the CDR3: TGTGCCAGCAGCAAAGGGGCCCTACAGGGGGGGGTAGGAGAGACCCAGTACTTC. The chain joins TRBV21-1 to TRBJ2-5; the table gives TRBD1 as D, unverified against the DNA. TRBV21-1 is designated a pseudogene. The length of the CDR3 is 18 residues.

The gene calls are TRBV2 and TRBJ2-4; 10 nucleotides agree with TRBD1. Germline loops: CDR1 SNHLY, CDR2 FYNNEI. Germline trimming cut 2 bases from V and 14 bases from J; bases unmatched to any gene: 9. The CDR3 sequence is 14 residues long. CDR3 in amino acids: CASSENRDRGHKYF. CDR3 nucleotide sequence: TGTGCCAGCAGTGAAAATCGGGACAGGGGTCATAAGTACTTC.

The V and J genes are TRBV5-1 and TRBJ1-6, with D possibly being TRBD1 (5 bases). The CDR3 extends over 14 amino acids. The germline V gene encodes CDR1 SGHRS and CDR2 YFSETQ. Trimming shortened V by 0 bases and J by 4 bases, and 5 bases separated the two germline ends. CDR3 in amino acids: CASSLDRYNSPLHF. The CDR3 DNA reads TGCGCCAGCAGCTTGGACAGGTATAATTCACCCCTCCACTTT.

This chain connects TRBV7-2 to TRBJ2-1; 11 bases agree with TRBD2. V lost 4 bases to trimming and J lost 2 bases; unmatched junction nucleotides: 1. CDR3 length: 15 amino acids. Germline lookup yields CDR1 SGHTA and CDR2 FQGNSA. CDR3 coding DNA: TGTGCCAGCAGCTCTAGCGGGAGGACCTACAATGAGCAGTTCTTC. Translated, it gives CASSSSGRTYNEQFF.

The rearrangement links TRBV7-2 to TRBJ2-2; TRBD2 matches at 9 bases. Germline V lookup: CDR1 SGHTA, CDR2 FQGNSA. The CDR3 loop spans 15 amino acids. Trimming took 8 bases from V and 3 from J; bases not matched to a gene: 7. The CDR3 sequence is CASGKTSGYTGELFF. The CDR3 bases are TGTGCCAGCGGGAAGACTAGCGGATACACCGGGGAGCTGTTTTTT.

The CDR3 coding sequence is TGTGCCTGGACCGGGGCGGGGATTGATGAAAAACTGTTTTTT. Translation: CAWTGAGIDEKLFF. The chain couples TRBV30 to TRBJ1-4, with D perhaps TRBD1 (5 bases). CDR1 and CDR2 (germline): GTSNPN, SVGIG (reference sequence). This CDR3 has 14 amino acids. Trimming left V 4 bases short and J 6 bases short, with 15 bases between.

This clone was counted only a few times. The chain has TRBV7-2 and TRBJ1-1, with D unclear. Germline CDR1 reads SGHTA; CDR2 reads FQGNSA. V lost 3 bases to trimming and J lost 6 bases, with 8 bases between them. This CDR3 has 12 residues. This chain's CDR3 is CASSFSRSEAFF. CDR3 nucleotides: TGTGCCAGCAGCTTTTCCAGGTCTGAAGCTTTCTTT.

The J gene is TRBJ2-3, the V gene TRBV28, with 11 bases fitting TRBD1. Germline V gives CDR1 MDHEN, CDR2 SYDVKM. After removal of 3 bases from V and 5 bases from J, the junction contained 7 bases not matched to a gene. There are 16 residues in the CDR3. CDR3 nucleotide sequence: TGTGCCAGCAGTTTTCCGGGACAGGGGGTTAGAGATACGCAGTATTTT. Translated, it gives CASSFPGQGVRDTQYF.

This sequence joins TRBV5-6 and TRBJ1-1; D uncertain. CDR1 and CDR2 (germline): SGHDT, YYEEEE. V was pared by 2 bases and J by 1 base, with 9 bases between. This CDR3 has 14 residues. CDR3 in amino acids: CASSFLSGNTEAFF. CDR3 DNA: TGTGCCAGCAGCTTCTTATCAGGGAACACTGAAGCTTTCTTT.

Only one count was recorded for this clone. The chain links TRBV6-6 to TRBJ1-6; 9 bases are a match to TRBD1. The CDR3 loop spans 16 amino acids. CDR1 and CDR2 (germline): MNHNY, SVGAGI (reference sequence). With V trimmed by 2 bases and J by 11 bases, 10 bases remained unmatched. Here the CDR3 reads CASSYVAGQGTAPLHF. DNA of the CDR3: TGTGCCAGCAGTTACGTGGCGGGACAGGGCACTGCACCCCTCCACTTT.

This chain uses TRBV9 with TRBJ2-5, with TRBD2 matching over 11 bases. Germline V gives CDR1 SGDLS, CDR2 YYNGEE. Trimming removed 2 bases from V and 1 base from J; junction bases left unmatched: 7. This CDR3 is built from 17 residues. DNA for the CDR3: TGTGCCAGCAGCGTTGGGCTAGCGGGGGGTATCCAAGAGACCCAGTACTTC. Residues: CASSVGLAGGIQETQYF.

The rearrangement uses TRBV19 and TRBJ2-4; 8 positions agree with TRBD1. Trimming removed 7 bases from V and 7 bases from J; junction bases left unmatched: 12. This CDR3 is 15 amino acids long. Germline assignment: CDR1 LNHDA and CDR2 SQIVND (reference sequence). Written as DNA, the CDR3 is TGTGCCAGTACCGATCTTGGACAGGGCGGGAACATTCAGTACTTC. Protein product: CASTDLGQGGNIQYF.

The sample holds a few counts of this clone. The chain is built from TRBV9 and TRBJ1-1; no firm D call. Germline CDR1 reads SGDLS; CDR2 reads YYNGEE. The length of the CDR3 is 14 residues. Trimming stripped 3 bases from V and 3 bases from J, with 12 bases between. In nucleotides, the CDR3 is TGTGCCAGCAGCGCCTCCGGTCAGGACACTGAAGCTTTCTTT. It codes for CASSASGQDTEAFF.

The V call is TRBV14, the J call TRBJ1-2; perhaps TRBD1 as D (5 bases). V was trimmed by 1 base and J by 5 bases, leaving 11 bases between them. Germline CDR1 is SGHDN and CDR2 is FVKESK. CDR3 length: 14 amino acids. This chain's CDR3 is CASSQGRAGYGYTF. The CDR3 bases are TGTGCCAGCAGCCAAGGCAGGGCGGGATATGGCTACACCTTC. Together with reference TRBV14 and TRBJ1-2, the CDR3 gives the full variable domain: EAGVTQFPSHSVIEKGQTVTLRCDPISGHDNLYWYRRVMGKEIKFLLHFVKESKQDESGMPNNRFLAERTGGTYSTLKVQPAELEDSGVYFCASSQGRAGYGYTFGSGTRLTVV.

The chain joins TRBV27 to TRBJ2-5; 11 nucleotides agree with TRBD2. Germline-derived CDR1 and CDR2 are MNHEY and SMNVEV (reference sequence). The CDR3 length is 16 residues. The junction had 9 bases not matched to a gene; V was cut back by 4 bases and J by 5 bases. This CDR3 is CASSSLLAGEGETQYF. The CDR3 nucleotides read TGTGCCAGCAGTTCCCTACTAGCGGGAGAGGGTGAGACCCAGTACTTC.

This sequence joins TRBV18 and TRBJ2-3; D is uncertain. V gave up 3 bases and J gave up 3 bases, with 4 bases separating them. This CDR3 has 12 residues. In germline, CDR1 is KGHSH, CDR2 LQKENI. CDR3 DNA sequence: TGTGCCAGCTCACCGCGAACAGATACGCAGTATTTT. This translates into CASSPRTDTQYF.

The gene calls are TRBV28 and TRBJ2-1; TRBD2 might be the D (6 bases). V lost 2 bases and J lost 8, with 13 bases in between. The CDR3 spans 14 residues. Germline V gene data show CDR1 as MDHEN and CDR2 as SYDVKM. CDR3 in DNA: TGTGCCAGCAGTTTAAGTAGGAGGGCCGATGAGCAGTTCTTC. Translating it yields CASSLSRRADEQFF.

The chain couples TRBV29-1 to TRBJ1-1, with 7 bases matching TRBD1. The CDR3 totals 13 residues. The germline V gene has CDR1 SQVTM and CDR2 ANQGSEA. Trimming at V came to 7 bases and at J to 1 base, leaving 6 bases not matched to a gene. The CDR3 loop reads CSAQGGANTEAFF. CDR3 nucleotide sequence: TGCAGCGCGCAAGGGGGCGCGAACACTGAAGCTTTCTTT.